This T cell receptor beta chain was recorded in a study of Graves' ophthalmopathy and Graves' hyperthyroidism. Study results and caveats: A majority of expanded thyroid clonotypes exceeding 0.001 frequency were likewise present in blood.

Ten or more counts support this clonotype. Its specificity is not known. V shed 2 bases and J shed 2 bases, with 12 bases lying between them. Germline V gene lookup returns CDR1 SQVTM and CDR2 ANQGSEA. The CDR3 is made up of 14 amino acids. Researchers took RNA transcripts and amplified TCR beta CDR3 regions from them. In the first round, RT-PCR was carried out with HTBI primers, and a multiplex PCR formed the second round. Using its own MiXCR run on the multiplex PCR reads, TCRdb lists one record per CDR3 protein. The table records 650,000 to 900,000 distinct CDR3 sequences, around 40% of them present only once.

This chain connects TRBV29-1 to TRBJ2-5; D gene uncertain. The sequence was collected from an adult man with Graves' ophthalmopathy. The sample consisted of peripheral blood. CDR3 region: CSVEWSAAQETQYF. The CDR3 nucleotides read TGCAGCGTTGAATGGTCGGCAGCTCAAGAGACCCAGTACTTC.